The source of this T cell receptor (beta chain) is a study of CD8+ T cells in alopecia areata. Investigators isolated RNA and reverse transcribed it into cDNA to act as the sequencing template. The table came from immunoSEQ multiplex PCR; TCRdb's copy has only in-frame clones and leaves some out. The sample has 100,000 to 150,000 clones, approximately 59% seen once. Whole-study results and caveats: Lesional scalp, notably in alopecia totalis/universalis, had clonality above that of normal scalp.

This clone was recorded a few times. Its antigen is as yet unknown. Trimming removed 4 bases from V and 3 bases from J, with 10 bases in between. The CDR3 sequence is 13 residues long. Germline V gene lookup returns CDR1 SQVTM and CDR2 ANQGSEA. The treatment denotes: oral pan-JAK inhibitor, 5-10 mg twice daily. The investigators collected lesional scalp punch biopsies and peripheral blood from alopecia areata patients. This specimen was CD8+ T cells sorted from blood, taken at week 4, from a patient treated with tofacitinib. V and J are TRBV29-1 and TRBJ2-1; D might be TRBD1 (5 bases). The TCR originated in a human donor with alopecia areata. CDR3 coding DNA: TGCAGCGTTGTACAAGGGGACTACAATGAGCAGTTCTTC. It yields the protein CSVVQGDYNEQFF.